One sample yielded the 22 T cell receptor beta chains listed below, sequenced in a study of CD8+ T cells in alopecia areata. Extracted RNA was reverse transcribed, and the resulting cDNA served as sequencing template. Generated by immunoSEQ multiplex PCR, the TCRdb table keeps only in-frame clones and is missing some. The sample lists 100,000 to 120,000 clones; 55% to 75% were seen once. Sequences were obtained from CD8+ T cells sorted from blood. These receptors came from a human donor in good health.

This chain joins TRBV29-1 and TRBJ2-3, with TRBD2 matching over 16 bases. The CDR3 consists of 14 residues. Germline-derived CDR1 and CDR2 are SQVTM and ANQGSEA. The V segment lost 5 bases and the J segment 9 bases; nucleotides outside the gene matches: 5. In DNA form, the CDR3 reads TGCAGCGTTACCGGGACTAGCGGGGGGGGGACGCAGTATTTT. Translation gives CSVTGTSGGGTQYF.

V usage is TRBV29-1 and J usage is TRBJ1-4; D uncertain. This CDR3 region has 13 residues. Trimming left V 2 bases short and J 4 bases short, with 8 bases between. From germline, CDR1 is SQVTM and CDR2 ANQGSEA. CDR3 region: CSVESGLNEKLFF. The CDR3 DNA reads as TGCAGCGTTGAATCCGGGCTTAATGAAAAACTGTTTTTT.

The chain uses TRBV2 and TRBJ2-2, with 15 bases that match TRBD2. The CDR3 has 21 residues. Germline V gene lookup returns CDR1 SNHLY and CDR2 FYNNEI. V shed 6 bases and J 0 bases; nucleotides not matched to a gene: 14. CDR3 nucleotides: TGTGCCAGCAGCGAGCTTCCGGGACTAGCGGGGGGTTCCCCGAACACCGGGGAGCTGTTTTTT. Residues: CASSELPGLAGGSPNTGELFF.

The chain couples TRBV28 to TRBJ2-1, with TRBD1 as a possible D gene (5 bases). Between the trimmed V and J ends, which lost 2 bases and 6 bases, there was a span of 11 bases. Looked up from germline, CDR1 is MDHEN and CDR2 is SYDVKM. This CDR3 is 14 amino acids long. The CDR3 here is CASSLQGLSNEQFF. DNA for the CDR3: TGTGCCAGCAGTTTACAGGGTCTAAGCAATGAGCAGTTCTTC.

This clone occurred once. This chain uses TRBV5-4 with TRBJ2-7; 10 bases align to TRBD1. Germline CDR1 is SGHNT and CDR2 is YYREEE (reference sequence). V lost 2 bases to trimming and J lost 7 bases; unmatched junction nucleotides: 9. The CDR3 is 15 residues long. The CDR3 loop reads CASSLGDRGSREQYF. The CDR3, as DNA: TGTGCCAGCAGCTTAGGGGACAGGGGTTCTCGGGAGCAGTACTTC.

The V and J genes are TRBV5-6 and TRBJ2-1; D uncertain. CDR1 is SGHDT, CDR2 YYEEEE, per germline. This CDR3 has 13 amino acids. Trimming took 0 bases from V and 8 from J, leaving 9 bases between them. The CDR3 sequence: CASSLGLSYEQFF. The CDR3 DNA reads TGTGCCAGCAGCTTGGGGCTAAGCTATGAGCAGTTCTTC. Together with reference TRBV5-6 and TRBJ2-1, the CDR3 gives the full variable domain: DAGVTQSPTHLIKTRGQQVTLRCSPKSGHDTVSWYQQALGQGPQFIFQYYEEEERQRGNFPDRFSGHQFPNYSSELNVNALLLGDSALYLCASSLGLSYEQFFGPGTRLTVL.

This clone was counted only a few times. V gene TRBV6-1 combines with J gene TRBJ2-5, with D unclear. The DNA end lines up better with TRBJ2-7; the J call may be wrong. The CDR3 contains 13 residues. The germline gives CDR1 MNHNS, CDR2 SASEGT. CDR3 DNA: TGTGCCAGCAGCCCCGACATCATCTACGAGCAGTACTTC. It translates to CASSPDIIYEQYF.

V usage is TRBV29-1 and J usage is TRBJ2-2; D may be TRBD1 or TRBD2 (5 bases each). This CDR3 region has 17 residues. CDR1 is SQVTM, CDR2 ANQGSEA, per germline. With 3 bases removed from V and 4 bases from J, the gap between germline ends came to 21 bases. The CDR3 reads CSVEGDGQRSSTGELFF. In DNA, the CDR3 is TGCAGCGTTGAGGGGGACGGCCAACGCTCCAGCACCGGGGAGCTGTTTTTT.

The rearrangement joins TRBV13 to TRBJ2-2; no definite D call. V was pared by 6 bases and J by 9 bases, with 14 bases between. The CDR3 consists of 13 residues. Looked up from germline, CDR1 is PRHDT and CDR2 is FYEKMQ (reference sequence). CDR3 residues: CASRVEASRELFF. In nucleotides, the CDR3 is TGTGCCAGCAGAGTAGAGGCGTCCCGGGAGCTGTTTTTT.

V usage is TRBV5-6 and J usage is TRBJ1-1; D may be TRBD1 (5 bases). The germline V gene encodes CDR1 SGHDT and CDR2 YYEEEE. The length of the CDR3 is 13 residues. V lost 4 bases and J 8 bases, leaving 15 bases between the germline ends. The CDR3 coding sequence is TGTGCCAGCAGCCCGGGGGGTCTCGCGGAAGCTTTCTTT. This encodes CASSPGGLAEAFF.

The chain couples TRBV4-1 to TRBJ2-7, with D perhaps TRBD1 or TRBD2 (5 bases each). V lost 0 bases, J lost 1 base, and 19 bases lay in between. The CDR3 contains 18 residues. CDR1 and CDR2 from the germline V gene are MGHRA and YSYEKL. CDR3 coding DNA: TGCGCCAGCAGCCAAGAAAAGGGTCTTAGGGACGGTTCCTACGAGCAGTACTTC. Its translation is CASSQEKGLRDGSYEQYF.

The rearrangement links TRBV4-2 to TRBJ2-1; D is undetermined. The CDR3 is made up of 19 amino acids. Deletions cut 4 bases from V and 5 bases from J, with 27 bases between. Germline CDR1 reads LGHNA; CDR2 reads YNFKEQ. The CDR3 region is CASSPNAILGLDLDNEQFF. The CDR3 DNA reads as TGTGCCAGCAGCCCCAACGCTATCCTCGGCCTCGACTTAGACAATGAGCAGTTCTTC.

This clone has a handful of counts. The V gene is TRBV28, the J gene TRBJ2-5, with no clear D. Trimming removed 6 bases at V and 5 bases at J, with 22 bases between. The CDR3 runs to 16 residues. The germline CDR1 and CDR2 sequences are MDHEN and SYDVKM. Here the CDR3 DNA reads TGTGCCAGCAGCCTCCCCTCCGACCAGTATCAGGAGACCCAGTACTTC. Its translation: CASSLPSDQYQETQYF.

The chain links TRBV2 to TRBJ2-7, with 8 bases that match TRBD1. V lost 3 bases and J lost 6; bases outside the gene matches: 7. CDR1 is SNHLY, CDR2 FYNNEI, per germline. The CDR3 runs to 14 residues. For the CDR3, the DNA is TGTGCCAGCAGTGACACAGGGGGAATTAGCGAGCAGTACTTC. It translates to CASSDTGGISEQYF.

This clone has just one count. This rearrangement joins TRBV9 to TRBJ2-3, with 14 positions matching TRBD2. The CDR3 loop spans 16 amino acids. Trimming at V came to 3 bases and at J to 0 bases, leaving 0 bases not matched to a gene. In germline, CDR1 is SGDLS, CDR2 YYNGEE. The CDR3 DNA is TGTGCCAGCAGCGGACTAGCGGGGGGGAGCACAGATACGCAGTATTTT. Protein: CASSGLAGGSTDTQYF.

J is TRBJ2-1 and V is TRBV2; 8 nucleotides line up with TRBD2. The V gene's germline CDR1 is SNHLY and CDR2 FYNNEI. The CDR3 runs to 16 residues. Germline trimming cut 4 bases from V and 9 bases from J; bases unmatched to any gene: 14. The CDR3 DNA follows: TGTGCCAGCAGTGTCCCGGGGGGGCCTTGGGGTGGTGAGCAGTTCTTC. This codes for CASSVPGGPWGGEQFF.

The CDR3 sequence is CAWSSYTSGWEDTQYF. Written as DNA, the CDR3 is TGTGCCTGGAGCTCGTATACTAGCGGTTGGGAAGATACGCAGTATTTT. This chain joins TRBV30 and TRBJ2-3; TRBD2 aligns across 8 bases. V was pared by 3 bases and J by 5 bases, with 13 bases of the junction left unmatched. CDR3 size: 16 residues. CDR1 GTSNPN and CDR2 SVGIG come from the germline V gene (reference sequence).

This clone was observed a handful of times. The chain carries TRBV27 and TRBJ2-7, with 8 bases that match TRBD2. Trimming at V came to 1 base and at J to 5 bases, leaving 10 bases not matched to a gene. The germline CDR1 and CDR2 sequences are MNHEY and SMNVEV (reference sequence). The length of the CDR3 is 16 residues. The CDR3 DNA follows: TGTGCCAGCAGTTTATTGGCGGCGGGGGGCGTCGACGAGCAGTACTTC. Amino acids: CASSLLAAGGVDEQYF.

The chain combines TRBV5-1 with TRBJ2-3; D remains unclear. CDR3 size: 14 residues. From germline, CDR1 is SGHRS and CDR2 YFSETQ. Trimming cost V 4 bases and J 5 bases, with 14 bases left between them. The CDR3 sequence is CASSAPPSGDTQYF. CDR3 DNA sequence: TGCGCCAGCAGCGCCCCACCTTCCGGAGATACGCAGTATTTT. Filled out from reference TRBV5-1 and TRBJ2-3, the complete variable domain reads KAGVTQTPRYLIKTRGQQVTLSCSPISGHRSVSWYQQTPGQGLQFLFEYFSETQRNKGNFPGRFSGRQFSNSRSEMNVSTLELGDSALYLCASSAPPSGDTQYFGPGTRLTVL.

The CDR3 region has the DNA TGTGCCAGCAGTAGCCGGGACAGGGGAAGTGAGCAGTTCTTC. The encoded protein is CASSSRDRGSEQFF. The rearrangement links TRBV6-1 to TRBJ2-1; TRBD1 agrees at 10 bases. CDR1 and CDR2 from the germline V gene are MNHNS and SASEGT. CDR3 length: 14 amino acids. V lost 5 bases, J lost 9 bases, and 7 bases stayed unmatched.

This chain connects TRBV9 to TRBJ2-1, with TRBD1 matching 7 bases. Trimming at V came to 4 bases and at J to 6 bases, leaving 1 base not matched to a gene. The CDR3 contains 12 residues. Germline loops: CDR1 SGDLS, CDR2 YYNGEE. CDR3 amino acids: CASSPGGNEQFF. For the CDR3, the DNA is TGTGCCAGCAGCCCAGGGGGCAATGAGCAGTTCTTC.

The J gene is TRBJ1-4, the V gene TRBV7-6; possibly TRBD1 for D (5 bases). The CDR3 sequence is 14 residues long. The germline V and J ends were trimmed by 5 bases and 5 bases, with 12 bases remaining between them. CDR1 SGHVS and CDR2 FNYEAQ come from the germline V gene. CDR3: CASSMDRGNEKLFF. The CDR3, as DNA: TGTGCCAGCAGCATGGATAGGGGAAATGAAAAACTGTTTTTT. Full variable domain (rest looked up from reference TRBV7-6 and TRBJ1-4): GAGVSQSPRYKVTKRGQDVALRCDPISGHVSLYWYRQALGQGPEFLTYFNYEAQQDKSGLPNDRFSAERPEGSISTLTIQRTEQRDSAMYRCASSMDRGNEKLFFGSGTQLSVL.